The 24 T cell receptor beta chains below come from one sample, sequenced in a study of cytomegalovirus exposure and HLA in healthy donors. The PCR had 60 Vbeta and 13 Jbeta primers. The method was immunoSEQ multiplex PCR; TCRdb's version includes in-frame clones alone and lacks a portion of them. The sample has roughly 160,000 clones, approximately 79% seen once. Sequencing used PBMCs. The receptors come from a middle-aged man in good health and CMV-seronegative.

This clone has a single count. This sequence joins TRBV6-1 and TRBJ2-7; weak D call: TRBD1 (5 bases). V lost 6 bases to trimming and J lost 1 base, with 16 bases between them. The CDR3 is made up of 15 amino acids. CDR1 and CDR2 from the germline V gene are MNHNS and SASEGT. CDR3 amino acids: CASSSQTQGSYEQYF. CDR3 nucleotides: TGTGCCAGCAGCAGCCAAACTCAGGGTTCCTACGAGCAGTACTTC.

The J gene is TRBJ2-7, the V gene TRBV27, with 7 nucleotides matching TRBD2. The CDR3 spans 16 residues. Germline V gene lookup returns CDR1 MNHEY and CDR2 SMNVEV (reference sequence). V lost 4 bases to trimming and J lost 1 base; unmatched junction nucleotides: 10. This CDR3 reads CASSSGGRAGSYEQYF. The CDR3 DNA is TGTGCCAGCAGTTCTGGAGGGAGGGCTGGATCCTACGAGCAGTACTTC.

The chain links TRBV5-4 to TRBJ2-1; 7 nucleotides align to TRBD2. CDR3 length: 17 amino acids. CDR1 is SGHNT and CDR2 is YYREEE in the germline V gene (reference sequence). The J segment lost 0 bases and the V segment lost 4 bases, leaving 10 bases of the junction unmatched. Here the CDR3 DNA reads TGTGCCAGCAGCCTAAGTGGGAGGGCCCTCTCCTACAATGAGCAGTTCTTC. Its translation is CASSLSGRALSYNEQFF.

This clone was observed a few times. V and J are TRBV19 and TRBJ2-2, with 8 nucleotides matching TRBD1. Germline trimming cut 8 bases from V and 4 bases from J; bases unmatched to any gene: 9. Germline V gene lookup returns CDR1 LNHDA and CDR2 SQIVND (reference sequence). CDR3 size: 15 residues. CDR3: CASRSQGAGTGELFF. CDR3 bases: TGTGCCAGTCGATCTCAGGGGGCCGGCACCGGGGAGCTGTTTTTT.

The CDR3 DNA follows: TGTGCCAGCAGCTGGAGCTACCTCTACGAGCAGTACTTC. This gives the protein CASSWSYLYEQYF. This chain joins TRBV28 and TRBJ2-7; D unclear. CDR3 length equals 13 residues. CDR1 is MDHEN, CDR2 SYDVKM, per germline. V lost 6 bases and J 3 bases, leaving 12 bases between the germline ends.

The V and J genes are TRBV4-1 and TRBJ2-7; 13 bases line up with TRBD2. The ends lost 4 bases at V and 1 base at J; junction bases unmatched: 1. CDR3 length: 15 amino acids. Germline V gives CDR1 MGHRA, CDR2 YSYEKL. In DNA form, the CDR3 reads TGCGCCAGCAGCCCGACTAGCGGGAGGTCCTACGAGCAGTACTTC. This translates into CASSPTSGRSYEQYF.

Of note for this clone: This CDR3 is also generated by other DNA sequences in the sample. This chain connects TRBV29-1 to TRBJ2-2; a possible D gene is TRBD1 (7 bases). The V end lost 7 bases, the J end lost 5 bases, and 20 bases lay between the germline ends. The CDR3 covers 15 residues. Germline CDR1 SQVTM, CDR2 ANQGSEA. CDR3: CSARGVTGRTGELFF. The CDR3 DNA reads as TGCAGCGCCAGGGGCGTGACAGGGAGGACCGGGGAGCTGTTTTTT.

The chain carries TRBV25-1 and TRBJ2-1; maybe TRBD2 (5 bases). Germline CDR1 and CDR2: MGHDK and SYGVNS. The CDR3 length is 14 residues. Trimming took 7 bases from V and 0 from J, leaving 10 bases between them. CDR3 bases: TGTGCCAGCACAGCGGAGAGCTCCTACAATGAGCAGTTCTTC. Residues: CASTAESSYNEQFF.

This clone was detected only a few times. V usage is TRBV28 and J usage is TRBJ1-4, with TRBD1 matching 7 bases. Looked up from germline, CDR1 is MDHEN and CDR2 is SYDVKM. Trimming at V came to 5 bases and at J to 6 bases, leaving 9 bases not matched to a gene. CDR3 length: 15 residues. DNA for the CDR3: TGTGCCAGCAGTCCAGACAGGGTAGGGTATGAAAAACTGTTTTTT. Translated: CASSPDRVGYEKLFF.

This chain uses TRBV30 with TRBJ2-7, with D possibly TRBD1 on 6 matching bases. Germline V CDR1 and CDR2: GTSNPN, SVGIG (reference sequence). There are 15 residues in the CDR3. The V and J ends lost 7 bases and 0 bases respectively, with 19 bases between them. CDR3 amino acids: CASRKGRGFSYEQYF. The CDR3 DNA follows: TGTGCCTCCAGAAAGGGCAGGGGATTCTCCTACGAGCAGTACTTC.

This clone was observed a handful of times. The V call is TRBV30, the J call TRBJ1-2; a weak D match, TRBD1 (5 bases). The germline V and J ends were trimmed by 4 bases and 7 bases, with 10 bases remaining between them. Germline assignment: CDR1 GTSNPN and CDR2 SVGIG (reference sequence). The CDR3 length is 11 residues. The CDR3 DNA reads as TGTGCCTGGACAGGGTCCAGTGGCTACACCTTC. Translated: CAWTGSSGYTF.

This clone came up once. The V call is TRBV28, the J call TRBJ2-7, with D maybe TRBD2 (7 bases). There are 15 residues in the CDR3. V lost 4 bases, J lost 1 base, and 14 bases lay in between. From germline, CDR1 is MDHEN and CDR2 SYDVKM. Here the CDR3 reads CASSWGGRWSYEQYF. The CDR3 DNA follows: TGTGCCAGCAGTTGGGGGGGGCGGTGGTCCTACGAGCAGTACTTC.

The genes are TRBV7-9 and TRBJ1-1; no reliable D call. This CDR3 contains 13 residues. V lost 3 bases to trimming and J lost 4 bases, with 9 bases between them. From germline, CDR1 is SEHNR and CDR2 FQNEAQ (reference sequence). In DNA form, the CDR3 reads TGTGCCAGCAGCTTTACGGAGGGCACTGAAGCTTTCTTT. Amino acids: CASSFTEGTEAFF. The full variable domain, in which reference TRBV7-9 and TRBJ1-1 provide the parts outside the CDR3, is DTGVSQNPRHKITKRGQNVTFRCDPISEHNRLYWYRQTLGQGPEFLTYFQNEAQLEKSRLLSDRFSAERPKGSFSTLEIQRTEQGDSAMYLCASSFTEGTEAFFGQGTRLTVV.

CDR3 in amino acids: CATSRGRQNTNEQFF. CDR3 DNA: TGTGCCACCAGCAGAGGAAGACAGAATACCAATGAGCAGTTCTTC. The chain joins TRBV15 to TRBJ2-1; tentative D call: TRBD1 (5 bases). Germline lookup yields CDR1 LNHNV and CDR2 YYDKDF (reference sequence). V dropped 1 base and J dropped 6 bases, with 13 bases sitting between them. The CDR3 length is 15 residues.

Remarks on this clone: At one end the junction does not follow the germline gene, possibly because of a read error. The chain couples TRBV18 to TRBJ2-6; a weak D match, TRBD1 (5 bases). Germline-derived CDR1 and CDR2 are KGHSH and LQKENI. The CDR3 contains 16 residues. DNA of the CDR3: TGTGCCAGCTCACCACTGTCCCGCTCTGGGGCCAACGGCCTGACTTTC. Residues: CASSPLSRSGANGLTF. The whole variable domain, remainder taken from reference TRBV18 and TRBJ2-6, is NAGVMQNPRHLVRRRGQEARLRCSPMKGHSHVYWYRQLPEEGLKFMVYLQKENIIDESGMPKERFSAEFPKEGPSILRIQQVVRGDSAAYFCASSPLSRSGANGLTFGAGSRLTVL.

The chain couples TRBV6-5 to TRBJ2-2; D unclear. This CDR3 is built from 14 residues. CDR1 and CDR2 from the germline V gene are MNHEY and SVGAGI. V was cut by 1 base and J by 2 bases, with 5 bases left in between. The DNA of the CDR3 is TGTGCCAGCAGTTACTTTCAAAACACCGGGGAGCTGTTTTTT. Its protein product is CASSYFQNTGELFF.

The chain uses TRBV5-5 and TRBJ1-1, with 7 positions matching TRBD1. CDR1 and CDR2 from the germline V gene are SGHKS and YYEKEE (reference sequence). CDR3 length: 14 amino acids. The ends lost 4 bases at V and 3 bases at J; junction bases unmatched: 6. DNA of the CDR3: TGTGCCAGCAGCCTACAGGGGATTGACACTGAAGCTTTCTTT. Protein sequence: CASSLQGIDTEAFF.

The gene calls are TRBV28 and TRBJ2-1; 9 positions match TRBD2. Germline assignment: CDR1 MDHEN and CDR2 SYDVKM. The V gene end was trimmed by 3 bases and the J gene end by 6 bases; junction bases not matched to a gene: 6. CDR3 length: 15 amino acids. CDR3 DNA sequence: TGTGCCAGCAGTTTTGGCGGGGGGGTCGTCAATGAGCAGTTCTTC. As protein: CASSFGGGVVNEQFF.

This chain links TRBV6-1 with TRBJ2-2; D gene ambiguous. Between the trimmed V and J ends, which lost 5 bases and 3 bases, there was a span of 7 bases. This CDR3 has 13 amino acids. Germline CDR1 is MNHNS and CDR2 is SASEGT. The CDR3 protein is CASSTRDTGELFF. The CDR3, as DNA: TGTGCCAGCAGTACCCGGGACACCGGGGAGCTGTTTTTT.

This clone appeared a single time. This sequence joins TRBV5-1 and TRBJ2-7; 9 bases align to TRBD2. CDR3 size: 17 residues. V gave up 2 bases and J gave up 2 bases; unmatched junction bases: 11. Per the germline V gene, CDR1 is SGHRS and CDR2 is YFSETQ. The CDR3 here is CASSLGISGRRAYEQYF. For the CDR3, the DNA is TGCGCCAGCAGCTTAGGTATTAGCGGGAGAAGGGCCTACGAGCAGTACTTC.

V gene TRBV27 combines with J gene TRBJ2-7, with D possibly being TRBD2 (6 bases). Looked up from germline, CDR1 is MNHEY and CDR2 is SMNVEV (reference sequence). The CDR3 totals 15 residues. Trimming removed 6 bases at V and 0 bases at J, with 15 bases between. CDR3 region: CASRYRLGDSYEQYF. The CDR3 nucleotides are TGTGCCAGCAGATATAGACTAGGCGACTCCTACGAGCAGTACTTC.

V is TRBV6-1 and J is TRBJ2-7; 11 bases agree with TRBD2. Germline values: CDR1 MNHNS, CDR2 SASEGT. V dropped 6 bases and J dropped 3; count of bases not matched to a gene: 4. The CDR3 spans 14 residues. DNA for the CDR3: TGTGCCAGCAGCGCCGGGACTAGCGGCTACGAGCAGTACTTC. Translated, it gives CASSAGTSGYEQYF.

The V gene is TRBV10-3, the J gene TRBJ2-1; the D is unclear. Per the germline V gene, CDR1 is ENHRY and CDR2 is SYGVKD. V lost 6 bases and J lost 8, with 14 bases in between. The CDR3 length is 13 residues. The CDR3, as DNA: TGTGCCATCAGCGAATCGAGCCCCCATGAGCAGTTCTTC. Translated: CAISESSPHEQFF.

This clone was recorded once. The V gene is TRBV27, the J gene TRBJ2-1; 8 nucleotides match TRBD2. V was clipped by 4 bases and J by 6 bases; unmatched bases: 8. CDR1 and CDR2 from the germline V gene are MNHEY and SMNVEV (reference sequence). This CDR3 has 15 amino acids. As DNA, the CDR3 is TGTGCCAGCAGTTCCCCGATCGGGAGGGGCAATGAGCAGTTCTTC. It encodes CASSSPIGRGNEQFF.